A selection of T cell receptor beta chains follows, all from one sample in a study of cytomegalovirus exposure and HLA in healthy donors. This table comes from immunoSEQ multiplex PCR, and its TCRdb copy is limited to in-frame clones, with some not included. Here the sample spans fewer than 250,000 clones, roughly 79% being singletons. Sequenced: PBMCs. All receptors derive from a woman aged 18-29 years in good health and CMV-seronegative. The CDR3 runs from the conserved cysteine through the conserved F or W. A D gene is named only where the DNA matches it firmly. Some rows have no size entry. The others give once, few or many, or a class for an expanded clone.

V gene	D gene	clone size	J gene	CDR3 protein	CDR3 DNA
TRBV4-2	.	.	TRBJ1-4	CASSQDLEQLNEKLFF	TGTGCCAGCAGCCAAGATCTCGAACAGCTTAATGAAAAACTGTTTTTT
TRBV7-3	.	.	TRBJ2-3	CASSSIGEVTDTQYF	TGTGCCAGCAGCTCCATTGGGGAGGTCACAGATACGCAGTATTTT
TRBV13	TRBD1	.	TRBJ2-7	CASSARQGSYEQYF	TGTGCCAGCAGCGCCCGACAGGGTTCCTACGAGCAGTACTTC
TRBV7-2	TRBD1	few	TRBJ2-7	CASSVGRTGYEQYF	TGTGCCAGCAGCGTAGGGAGGACAGGGTACGAGCAGTACTTC
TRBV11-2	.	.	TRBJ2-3	CASSRHSSTDTQYF	TGTGCCAGTTCACGGCACAGTAGCACAGATACGCAGTATTTT
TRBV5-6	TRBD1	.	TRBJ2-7	CASRPTQGASYEQYF	TGTGCCAGCAGACCAACACAGGGGGCTTCCTACGAGCAGTACTTC
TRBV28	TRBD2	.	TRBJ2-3	CASSSSTSGASSTDTQYF	TGTGCCAGCAGTTCCTCGACTAGCGGGGCCTCTAGCACAGATACGCAGTATTTT
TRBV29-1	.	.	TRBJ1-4	CSVADSGSANEKLFF	TGCAGCGTTGCCGATTCCGGTTCGGCTAATGAAAAACTGTTTTTT
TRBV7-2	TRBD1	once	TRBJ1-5	CASSLRGEANQPQHF	TGTGCCAGCAGCCTCAGGGGGGAGGCAAATCAGCCCCAGCATTTT
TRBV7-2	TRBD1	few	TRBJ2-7	CASSLRQGPSYEQYF	TGTGCCAGCAGCCTCCGACAGGGCCCTTCCTACGAGCAGTACTTC
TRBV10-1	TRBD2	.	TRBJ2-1	CASSETNYSGRGKVEQFF	TGCGCCAGCAGTGAGACGAATTATAGCGGGAGGGGAAAAGTTGAGCAGTTCTTC
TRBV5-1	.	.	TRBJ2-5	CASSITRGETQYF	TGCGCCAGCAGTATTACAAGGGGGGAGACCCAGTACTTC
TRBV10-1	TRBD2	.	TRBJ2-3	CASSEEREIDTQYF	TGCGCCAGCAGTGAAGAGCGGGAGATTGATACGCAGTATTTT
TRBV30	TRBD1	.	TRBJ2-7	CAWSRDRGPEQYF	TGTGCCTGGAGCCGGGACAGGGGGCCCGAGCAGTACTTC
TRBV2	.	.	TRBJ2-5	CASSEAGSISQETQYF	TGTGCCAGCAGTGAAGCGGGTAGCATAAGCCAAGAGACCCAGTACTTC
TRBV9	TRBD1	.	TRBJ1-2	CASSVDGTGGRLEGYTF	TGTGCCAGCAGCGTAGATGGGACAGGGGGCAGGTTGGAGGGCTACACCTTC
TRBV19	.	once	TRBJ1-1	CASSRSTGSRNTEAFF	TGTGCCAGTAGTAGAAGCACAGGTTCGAGGAACACTGAAGCTTTCTTT